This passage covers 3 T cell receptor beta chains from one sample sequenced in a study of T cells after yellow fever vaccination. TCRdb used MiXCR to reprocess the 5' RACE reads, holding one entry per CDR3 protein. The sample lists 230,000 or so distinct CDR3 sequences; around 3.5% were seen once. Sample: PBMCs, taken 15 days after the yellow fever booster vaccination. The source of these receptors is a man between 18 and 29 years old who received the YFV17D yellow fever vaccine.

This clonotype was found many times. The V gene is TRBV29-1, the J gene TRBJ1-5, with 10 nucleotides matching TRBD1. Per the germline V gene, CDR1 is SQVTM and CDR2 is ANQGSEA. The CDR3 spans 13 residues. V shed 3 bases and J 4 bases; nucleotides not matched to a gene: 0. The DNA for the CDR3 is TGCAGCGTTGAGGGACAGGGGAATCAGCCCCAGCATTTT. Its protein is CSVEGQGNQPQHF. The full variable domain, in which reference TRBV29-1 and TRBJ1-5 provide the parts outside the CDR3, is SAVISQKPSRDICQRGTSLTIQCQVDSQVTMMFWYRQQPGQSLTLIATANQGSEATYESGFVIDKFPISRPNLTFSTLTVSNMSPEDSSIYLCSVEGQGNQPQHFGDGTRLSIL.

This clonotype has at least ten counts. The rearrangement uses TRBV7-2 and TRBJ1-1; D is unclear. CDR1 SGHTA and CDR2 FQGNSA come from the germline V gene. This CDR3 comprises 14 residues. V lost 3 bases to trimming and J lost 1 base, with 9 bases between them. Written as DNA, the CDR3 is TGTGCCAGCAGCTTTGGAAGCCCGAACACTGAAGCTTTCTTT. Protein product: CASSFGSPNTEAFF.

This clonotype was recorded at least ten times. The CDR3 is CATSAAGTSTDTQYF. The CDR3 DNA follows: TGTGCCACCAGTGCGGCGGGGACTAGCACAGATACGCAGTATTTT. This rearrangement joins TRBV24-1 to TRBJ2-3; tentative D call: TRBD2 (6 bases). V lost 5 bases to trimming and J lost 0 bases, with 11 bases between them. This CDR3 contains 15 residues. CDR1 is KGHDR and CDR2 is SFDVKD in the germline V gene.